Below, 26 T cell receptor beta chains from the same sample are listed, as sequenced in a study of CD8 T cells in ankylosing spondylitis. TCRdb ran MiXCR on the 5' RACE reads and lists one entry per CDR3 protein. Among 200,000 to 250,000 distinct CDR3 sequences listed, roughly 10% were seen once. The source material was blood, either unsorted or a sorted T cell fraction (not recorded which). The receptors were gathered from a male donor with ankylosing spondylitis or in good health (not recorded which).

This clonotype occurred many times. The chain is built from TRBV6-6 and TRBJ1-2; 11 nucleotides align to TRBD1. The V and J ends lost 7 bases and 12 bases, in that order; junction bases with no gene match: 10. The length of the CDR3 is 13 residues. Looked up from germline, CDR1 is MNHNY and CDR2 is SVGAGI (reference sequence). The chain's CDR3 is CASNRGQGALDTF. The CDR3 DNA reads as TGTGCCAGCAATCGAGGACAGGGGGCACTGGACACCTTC.

This clonotype occurred many times. The CDR3 sequence is CASSSVRQGHTWDTEAFF. CDR3 DNA sequence: TGTGCCAGCAGCTCGGTGAGACAGGGGCACACGTGGGACACTGAAGCTTTCTTT. V and J are TRBV5-6 and TRBJ1-1; 8 nucleotides line up with TRBD1. In germline, CDR1 is SGHDT, CDR2 YYEEEE. The J segment lost 3 bases and the V segment lost 3 bases, leaving 16 bases of the junction unmatched. This CDR3 region has 18 residues. The full variable domain, completed using reference TRBV5-6 and TRBJ1-1, is DAGVTQSPTHLIKTRGQQVTLRCSPKSGHDTVSWYQQALGQGPQFIFQYYEEEERQRGNFPDRFSGHQFPNYSSELNVNALLLGDSALYLCASSSVRQGHTWDTEAFFGQGTRLTVV.

This clonotype was recorded a few times. The chain recombines TRBV3-1 with TRBJ2-1, with 9 bases that match TRBD2. The CDR3 length is 16 residues. V lost 4 bases, J lost 3 bases, and 7 bases stayed unmatched. Germline-derived CDR1 and CDR2 are LGHDT and YNNKEL (reference sequence). CDR3: CASSPGTSRYYNEQFF. The DNA of the CDR3 is TGTGCCAGCAGCCCGGGGACTAGCAGATACTACAATGAGCAGTTCTTC.

About this clonotype: A much larger clone differs from this one at a single base, so this may be a read error. The rearrangement joins TRBV21-1 to TRBJ1-1; TRBD1, as called in the table, went unchecked against the DNA. TRBV21-1 is termed a pseudogene. CDR3 length equals 16 residues. CDR3: CASSKANRGSGTEAFF. The CDR3 DNA sequence: TGTGCCAGCAGCAAAGCGAACAGGGGGTCCGGCACTGAAGCTTTCTTT.

The chain carries TRBV15 and TRBJ2-5; perhaps TRBD2 as D (6 bases). This CDR3 region has 14 residues. In germline, CDR1 is LNHNV, CDR2 YYDKDF (reference sequence). With 1 base removed from V and 4 bases from J, the gap between germline ends came to 10 bases. This chain's CDR3 is CATSRGLGGETQYF. The DNA of the CDR3 is TGTGCCACCAGCAGAGGTCTGGGGGGAGAGACCCAGTACTTC.

This clonotype occurred a few times. The chain joins TRBV11-2 to TRBJ2-7; TRBD2 aligns across 7 bases. CDR3 size: 15 residues. Germline V gene data show CDR1 as SGHAT and CDR2 as FQNNGV. Unmatched junction bases numbered 6, after V lost 3 bases and J lost 1 base. The CDR3 coding sequence is TGTGCCAGCAGCTTTGGCGGGGGAGCTTCCTACGAGCAGTACTTC. This sequence encodes CASSFGGGASYEQYF.

This clonotype was seen repeatedly, ten times or more. V usage is TRBV12-3 or TRBV12-4 and J usage is TRBJ2-3; 14 bases are shared with TRBD2. The CDR3 has 17 residues. J gave up 6 bases and V 4 bases, and 9 bases lay outside the gene matches. The CDR3 protein is CASSSRTSGRIGDTQYF. CDR3 bases: TGTGCCAGCAGTTCCCGGACTAGCGGGAGGATTGGTGATACGCAGTATTTT.

J is TRBJ1-1 and V is TRBV28; no clear D gene. Germline V gene lookup returns CDR1 MDHEN and CDR2 SYDVKM. Between the trimmed V and J ends, which lost 2 bases and 0 bases, there was a span of 16 bases. The CDR3 is made up of 17 amino acids. DNA for the CDR3: TGTGCCAGCAGTTTACTACGACTAAGACGAATGAACACTGAAGCTTTCTTT. Its protein product is CASSLLRLRRMNTEAFF.

The chain employs TRBV13 and TRBJ1-6; 8 nucleotides line up with TRBD1. The germline CDR1 and CDR2 sequences are PRHDT and FYEKMQ (reference sequence). J was trimmed by 9 bases and V by 5 bases; bases with no gene match: 3. CDR3 size: 13 residues. CDR3 sequence: CASSPGQGSPLHF. The CDR3 DNA sequence: TGTGCCAGCAGCCCAGGACAGGGTTCACCCCTCCACTTT.

This clonotype was counted at least ten times. The gene calls are TRBV28 and TRBJ2-7; 8 bases map to TRBD1. The length of the CDR3 is 13 residues. Trimming took 6 bases from V and 5 from J; bases not matched to a gene: 6. In germline, CDR1 is MDHEN, CDR2 SYDVKM. The DNA of the CDR3 is TGTGCCAGCAGGGTCAGGGGGCGCAACGAGCAGTACTTC. It yields the protein CASRVRGRNEQYF.

This clonotype appeared many times. The V and J genes are TRBV5-1 and TRBJ2-7, with 8 bases identical to TRBD1. J gave up 5 bases and V 1 base, and 5 bases lay outside the gene matches. Germline-derived CDR1 and CDR2 are SGHRS and YFSETQ. The CDR3 is made up of 14 amino acids. The CDR3 coding sequence is TGCGCCAGCAGCTTGCCCGCGACAGGGGACGAGCAGTACTTC. This translates into CASSLPATGDEQYF.

This clonotype has only a few counts. V usage is TRBV29-1 and J usage is TRBJ2-1; the D is unclear. The V end lost 0 bases, the J end lost 6 bases, and 12 bases lay between the germline ends. The V gene's germline CDR1 is SQVTM and CDR2 ANQGSEA. The CDR3 has 14 amino acids. CDR3 in amino acids: CSVEDRVGINEQFF. CDR3 bases: TGCAGCGTTGAAGATCGGGTGGGGATCAATGAGCAGTTCTTC.

This clonotype was detected ten times or more. V is TRBV2 and J is TRBJ2-2; a possible D gene is TRBD2 (6 bases). The CDR3 runs 14 residues. V was shortened by 5 bases and J by 5 bases, with 12 bases between the two germline ends. CDR1 is SNHLY, CDR2 FYNNEI, per germline. This CDR3 reads CASSRAAGTGELFF. The DNA for the CDR3 is TGTGCCAGCAGTCGGGCGGCGGGGACCGGGGAGCTGTTTTTT.

This clonotype showed up just a few times. This sequence joins TRBV18 and TRBJ2-7; D is possibly TRBD2 (6 bases). This CDR3 spans 16 amino acids. The V gene lost 5 bases and the J gene lost 3 bases, with 20 bases spanning the gap. Germline V gene lookup returns CDR1 KGHSH and CDR2 LQKENI. CDR3 bases: TGTGCCAGCTCAGCACAAACCCTGGAGGGCGGCTACGAGCAGTACTTC. It yields the protein CASSAQTLEGGYEQYF.

This clonotype was recorded at least ten times. The rearrangement uses TRBV3-1 and TRBJ1-6, with D possibly being TRBD1 (5 bases). Germline V gene sequence: CDR1 LGHDT, CDR2 YNNKEL (reference sequence). The length of the CDR3 is 14 residues. Trimming cost V 4 bases and J 7 bases, with 11 bases left between them. CDR3 in amino acids: CASSPLAGNSPLHF. The CDR3 DNA is TGTGCCAGCAGCCCATTGGCAGGGAATTCACCCCTCCACTTT. The entire variable domain, with the rest obtained from reference TRBV3-1 and TRBJ1-6, is as follows: DTAVSQTPKYLVTQMGNDKSIKCEQNLGHDTMYWYKQDSKKFLKIMFSYNNKELIINETVPNRFSPKSPDKAHLNLHINSLELGDSAVYFCASSPLAGNSPLHFGNGTRLTVT.

The chain uses TRBV5-4 and TRBJ1-2; D may be TRBD1 (5 bases). The CDR3 contains 14 residues. Trimming took off 1 base at V and 7 bases at J, with 14 bases between the two ends. CDR1 SGHNT and CDR2 YYREEE come from the germline V gene (reference sequence). As DNA, the CDR3 is TGTGCCAGCAGCTTGATCGGGGCGGCTCGTGGCTACACCTTC. Protein sequence: CASSLIGAARGYTF.

This clonotype was picked up many times. The rearrangement uses TRBV5-1 and TRBJ1-4; no definite D call. There are 15 residues in the CDR3. Trimming pared 1 base from V and 6 bases from J, leaving 13 bases between. Germline V gene data show CDR1 as SGHRS and CDR2 as YFSETQ. The DNA of the CDR3 is TGCGCCAGCAGCTTGAGTAGACCGCAGTATGAAAAACTGTTTTTT. It translates to CASSLSRPQYEKLFF. The full variable domain, rest sourced from reference TRBV5-1 and TRBJ1-4, is KAGVTQTPRYLIKTRGQQVTLSCSPISGHRSVSWYQQTPGQGLQFLFEYFSETQRNKGNFPGRFSGRQFSNSRSEMNVSTLELGDSALYLCASSLSRPQYEKLFFGSGTQLSVL.

This clonotype showed up many times. The V call is TRBV6-4, the J call TRBJ2-6; D perhaps matches TRBD2 (5 bases). Germline CDR1 and CDR2: MRHNA and SNTAGT. Trimming took off 4 bases at V and 4 bases at J, with 8 bases between the two ends. The CDR3 runs to 14 residues. The CDR3 sequence: CASSVRAGANVLTF. The CDR3 DNA sequence: TGTGCCAGCAGTGTGAGGGCCGGGGCCAACGTCCTGACTTTC.

This clonotype was detected ten times or more. The CDR3 DNA is TGTGCCAGCAGTTACTCTCCCAGGGAACAGCCCCAGCATTTT. It translates to CASSYSPREQPQHF. The rearrangement joins TRBV6-5 to TRBJ1-5, with D possibly TRBD1 on 5 matching bases. There are 14 residues in the CDR3. Germline values: CDR1 MNHEY, CDR2 SVGAGI. Trimming took off 0 bases at V and 7 bases at J, with 10 bases between the two ends.

There are many counts of this clonotype. The rearrangement links TRBV29-1 to TRBJ2-2; 15 bases fit TRBD2. Trimming at V came to 5 bases and at J to 5 bases, leaving 12 bases not matched to a gene. CDR3 length: 18 amino acids. CDR1 is SQVTM and CDR2 is ANQGSEA in the germline V gene. CDR3 residues: CSVKALGLAGGFTGELFF. For the CDR3, the DNA is TGCAGCGTTAAGGCCCTGGGACTAGCGGGGGGTTTTACCGGGGAGCTGTTTTTT.

The J gene is TRBJ2-2, the V gene TRBV7-8; D could derive from TRBD1 or TRBD2 (5 bases each). V was shortened by 5 bases and J by 4 bases, with 17 bases between the two germline ends. This CDR3 has 16 residues. Germline V lookup: CDR1 SGHVS, CDR2 FQNEAQ. CDR3 in amino acids: CASSLFGGRGTGELFF. The DNA of the CDR3 is TGTGCCAGCAGCCTATTTGGGGGTAGAGGCACCGGGGAGCTGTTTTTT. The full variable domain, rest sourced from reference TRBV7-8 and TRBJ2-2, is GAGVSQSPRYKVAKRGQDVALRCDPISGHVSLFWYQQALGQGPEFLTYFQNEAQLDKSGLPSDRFFAERPEGSVSTLKIQRTQQEDSAVYLCASSLFGGRGTGELFFGEGSRLTVL.

This clonotype was counted at least ten times. The chain recombines TRBV6-5 with TRBJ1-2; the D gene is possibly TRBD1 (6 bases). Germline V gene data show CDR1 as MNHEY and CDR2 as SVGAGI. Trimming pared 4 bases from V and 8 bases from J, leaving 11 bases between. The CDR3 totals 12 residues. Here the CDR3 DNA reads TGTGCCAGCAGTTTTAACAGGGAGGGCTACACCTTC. This gives the protein CASSFNREGYTF.

The chain combines TRBV10-3 with TRBJ2-5; D may be TRBD2 (5 bases). CDR3 size: 13 residues. V lost 3 bases, J lost 5 bases, and 10 bases lay in between. Germline CDR1 reads ENHRY; CDR2 reads SYGVKD. The CDR3 loop reads CAISEIRGETQYF. The CDR3 DNA reads TGTGCCATCAGTGAAATTAGAGGGGAGACCCAGTACTTC.

In this sample, this clonotype turned up a few times. The CDR3: CASSRDGSYNEQFF. Here the CDR3 DNA reads TGTGCCAGCAGTCGGGACGGGTCCTACAATGAGCAGTTCTTC. The V call is TRBV6-1, the J call TRBJ2-1, with D perhaps given as TRBD1 or TRBD2 (5 bases each). Germline assignment: CDR1 MNHNS and CDR2 SASEGT. The V end was cut by 5 bases, the J end by 1 base, with 9 bases between. The length of the CDR3 is 14 residues.

There are many counts of this clonotype. V usage is TRBV20-1 and J usage is TRBJ2-5; 9 bases align to TRBD1. The CDR3 runs 15 residues. J lost 4 bases, V lost 6 bases, and 12 bases had no gene match. The germline gives CDR1 DFQATT, CDR2 SNEGSKA (reference sequence). CDR3 nucleotides: TGCAGTGCAGGCAGGGACAGGGTTTTTGGAGAGACCCAGTACTTC. The encoded protein is CSAGRDRVFGETQYF.

This chain connects TRBV7-8 to TRBJ1-3, with TRBD1 as a possible D gene (5 bases). Germline V CDR1 and CDR2: SGHVS, FQNEAQ. This CDR3 comprises 16 residues. Between the trimmed V and J ends, which lost 4 bases and 0 bases, there was a span of 13 bases. CDR3 residues: CASSYGTDHSGNTIYF. In DNA, the CDR3 is TGTGCCAGCAGCTACGGGACGGACCACTCTGGAAACACCATATATTTT.